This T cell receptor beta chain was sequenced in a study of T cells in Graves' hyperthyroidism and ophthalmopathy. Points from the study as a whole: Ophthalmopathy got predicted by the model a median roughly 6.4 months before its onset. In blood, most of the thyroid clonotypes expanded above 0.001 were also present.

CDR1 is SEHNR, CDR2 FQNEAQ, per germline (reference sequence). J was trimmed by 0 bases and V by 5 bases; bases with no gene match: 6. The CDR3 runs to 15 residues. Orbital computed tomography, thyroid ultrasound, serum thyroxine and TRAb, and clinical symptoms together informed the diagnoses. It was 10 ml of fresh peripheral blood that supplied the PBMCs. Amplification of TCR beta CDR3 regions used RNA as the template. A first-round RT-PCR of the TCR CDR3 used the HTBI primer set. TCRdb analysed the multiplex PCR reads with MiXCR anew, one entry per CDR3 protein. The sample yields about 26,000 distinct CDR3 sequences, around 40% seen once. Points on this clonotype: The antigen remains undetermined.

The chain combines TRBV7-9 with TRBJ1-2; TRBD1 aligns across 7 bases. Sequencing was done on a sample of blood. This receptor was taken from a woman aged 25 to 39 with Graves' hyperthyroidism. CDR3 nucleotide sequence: TGTGCCAGCAGCGGGGCGGGACAGACTAACTATGGCTACACCTTC. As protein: CASSGAGQTNYGYTF. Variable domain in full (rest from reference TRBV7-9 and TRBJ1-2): DTGVSQNPRHKITKRGQNVTFRCDPISEHNRLYWYRQTLGQGPEFLTYFQNEAQLEKSRLLSDRFSAERPKGSFSTLEIQRTEQGDSAMYLCASSGAGQTNYGYTFGSGTRLTVV.